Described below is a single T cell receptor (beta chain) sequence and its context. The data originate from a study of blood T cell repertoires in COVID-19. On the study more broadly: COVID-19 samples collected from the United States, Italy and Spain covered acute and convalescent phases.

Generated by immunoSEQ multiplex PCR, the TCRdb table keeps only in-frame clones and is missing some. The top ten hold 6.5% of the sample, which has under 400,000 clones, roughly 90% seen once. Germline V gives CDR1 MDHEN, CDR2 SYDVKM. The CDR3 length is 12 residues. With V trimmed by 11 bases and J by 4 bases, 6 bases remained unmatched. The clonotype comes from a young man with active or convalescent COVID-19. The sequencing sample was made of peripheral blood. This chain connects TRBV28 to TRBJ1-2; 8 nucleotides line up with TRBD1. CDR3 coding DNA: TGTGCCGGAAATGACAGGGGCTATGGCTACACCTTC. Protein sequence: CAGNDRGYGYTF.